This T cell receptor beta chain was sequenced during a study of OX40 agonist ivuxolimab in advanced cancers. Study summary: A mean age of 60 years, range roughly 23 to 85, was recorded, and over 65% were male.

Measured with immunoSEQ multiplex PCR; TCRdb has only the in-frame clones, and not every one. In the table there are about 89,000 clones, more than 75% of which are singletons. In this sample, this clone turned up once. V shed 2 bases and J shed 3 bases, with 2 bases lying between them. CDR3 size: 11 residues. The V gene's germline CDR1 is SGHTA and CDR2 FQGNSA. This TCR came from an adult with an advanced solid tumor such as melanoma, head and neck, liver or kidney cancer. The specimen comprised CD4+ or CD8+ T cells sorted from blood, sampled in a trial of the OX40 agonist ivuxolimab. The chain is built from TRBV7-2 and TRBJ2-7, with D unresolved. The CDR3 sequence is CASSLIYEQYF. CDR3 nucleotide sequence: TGTGCCAGCAGCTTAATCTACGAGCAGTACTTC.